The 10 T cell receptor beta chains below were found in one sample sequenced in a study of blood T cell repertoires in COVID-19. Data came from immunoSEQ multiplex PCR; TCRdb stores just in-frame clones and leaves some out. The sample consists of 150,000 to 180,000 clones, roughly nine tenths of them appearing once. Sequencing was carried out using peripheral blood. These receptors all stem from a man in his fifties with acute or convalescent COVID-19.

CDR3 protein: CASSIRGESGELFF. The CDR3, as DNA: TGTGCCAGTAGTATCAGGGGCGAGTCCGGGGAGCTGTTTTTT. V usage is TRBV19 and J usage is TRBJ2-2; TRBD1 is a possible D gene (6 bases). This CDR3 contains 14 residues. Trimming removed 3 bases from V and 6 bases from J, with 11 bases in between. From germline, CDR1 is LNHDA and CDR2 SQIVND (reference sequence).

The chain employs TRBV18 and TRBJ2-5; a possible D gene is TRBD1 (5 bases). Trimming removed 3 bases from V and 0 bases from J, with 8 bases in between. The CDR3 runs to 14 residues. Germline V gene data show CDR1 as KGHSH and CDR2 as LQKENI. Here the CDR3 DNA reads TGTGCCAGCTCACCGACAGAATACCAAGAGACCCAGTACTTC. It codes for CASSPTEYQETQYF.

V and J are TRBV30 and TRBJ2-7; D not resolved. Per germline, CDR1 GTSNPN and CDR2 SVGIG (reference sequence). This CDR3 contains 11 residues. Trimming removed 0 bases at V and 7 bases at J, with 7 bases between. The DNA of the CDR3 is TGTGCCTGGAGTGTAATAAATGAGCAGTACTTC. It yields the protein CAWSVINEQYF.

The chain couples TRBV19 to TRBJ2-1; 8 bases match TRBD2. Germline trimming cut 2 bases from V and 9 bases from J; bases unmatched to any gene: 6. Germline-derived CDR1 and CDR2 are LNHDA and SQIVND (reference sequence). The CDR3 has 14 amino acids. CDR3 DNA sequence: TGTGCCAGTAGTATATCAAGCGGGAGCGGTGAGCAGTTCTTC. This gives the protein CASSISSGSGEQFF.

The chain joins TRBV6-5 to TRBJ2-3; D call uncertain. The germline V gene encodes CDR1 MNHEY and CDR2 SVGAGI. V lost 7 bases to trimming and J lost 2 bases, with 16 bases between them. The length of the CDR3 is 15 residues. CDR3 nucleotides: TGTGCCAGCACCGCTGGGCCCCGATACACAGATACGCAGTATTTT. It codes for CASTAGPRYTDTQYF.

The chain combines TRBV25-1 with TRBJ2-3, with D perhaps matching TRBD2 (6 bases). V gave up 6 bases and J gave up 6 bases, with 13 bases separating them. Germline V gives CDR1 MGHDK, CDR2 SYGVNS. The CDR3 runs 13 residues. The CDR3 DNA reads TGTGCCAGCAGGACGGAGGGCCGGGATACGCAGTATTTT. Translation gives CASRTEGRDTQYF.

The chain is built from TRBV27 and TRBJ1-5, with D perhaps matching TRBD1 (5 bases). Germline V gives CDR1 MNHEY, CDR2 SMNVEV (reference sequence). This CDR3 region has 15 residues. The V and J ends lost 4 bases and 4 bases respectively, with 14 bases between them. The CDR3 spells CASSYSGHMNQPQHF. CDR3 bases: TGTGCCAGCAGTTACTCTGGACACATGAATCAGCCCCAGCATTTT.

The gene calls are TRBV27 and TRBJ1-1, with D unresolved. CDR3 length: 13 amino acids. V shed 6 bases and J shed 7 bases, with 15 bases lying between them. Germline CDR1 reads MNHEY; CDR2 reads SMNVEV (reference sequence). The CDR3 region is CASSPRGFGEAFF. The CDR3 DNA reads TGTGCCAGCAGCCCTAGAGGATTTGGTGAAGCTTTCTTT.

The chain uses TRBV12-3 or TRBV12-4 and TRBJ2-3; a possible D gene is TRBD1 (6 bases). V gave up 10 bases and J gave up 0 bases, with 11 bases separating them. CDR3 length: 13 residues. Written as DNA, the CDR3 is TGTGCCACCAGACAGGCTAGCACAGATACGCAGTATTTT. The encoded protein is CATRQASTDTQYF.

This sequence joins TRBV5-8 and TRBJ2-3; D perhaps matches TRBD2 (5 bases). This CDR3 has 12 residues. Germline loops: CDR1 SGHTS, CDR2 YDEGEE. Deletions cut 6 bases from V and 3 bases from J, with 8 bases between. The CDR3 DNA reads TGTGCCAGCACCCGGGGTACAGATACGCAGTATTTT. Residues: CASTRGTDTQYF.